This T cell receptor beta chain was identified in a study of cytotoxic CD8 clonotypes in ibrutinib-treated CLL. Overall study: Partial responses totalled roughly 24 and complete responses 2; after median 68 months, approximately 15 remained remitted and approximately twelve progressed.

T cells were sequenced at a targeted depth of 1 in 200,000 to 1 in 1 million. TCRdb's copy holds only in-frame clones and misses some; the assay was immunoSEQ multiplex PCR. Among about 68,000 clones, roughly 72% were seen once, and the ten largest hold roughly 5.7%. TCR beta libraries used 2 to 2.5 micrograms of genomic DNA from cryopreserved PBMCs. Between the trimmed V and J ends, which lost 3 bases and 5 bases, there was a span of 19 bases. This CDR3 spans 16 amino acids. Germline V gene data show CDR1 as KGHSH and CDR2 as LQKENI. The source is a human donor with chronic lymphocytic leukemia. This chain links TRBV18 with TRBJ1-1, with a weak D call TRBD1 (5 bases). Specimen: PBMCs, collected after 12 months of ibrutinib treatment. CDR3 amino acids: CASSPEGRGGWTEAFF. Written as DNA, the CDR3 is TGTGCCAGCTCACCGGAGGGTAGGGGTGGGTGGACTGAAGCTTTCTTT.